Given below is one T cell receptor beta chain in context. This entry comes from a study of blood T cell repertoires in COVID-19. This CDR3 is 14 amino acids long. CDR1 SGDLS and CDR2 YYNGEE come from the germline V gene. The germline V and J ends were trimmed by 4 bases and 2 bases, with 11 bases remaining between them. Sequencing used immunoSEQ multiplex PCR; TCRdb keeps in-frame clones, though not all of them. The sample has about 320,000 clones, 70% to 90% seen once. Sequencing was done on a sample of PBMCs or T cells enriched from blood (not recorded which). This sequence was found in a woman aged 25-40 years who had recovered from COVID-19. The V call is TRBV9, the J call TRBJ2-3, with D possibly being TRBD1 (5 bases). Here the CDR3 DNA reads TGTGCCAGCAGCCCCGGACATATCACAGATACGCAGTATTTT. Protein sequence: CASSPGHITDTQYF.